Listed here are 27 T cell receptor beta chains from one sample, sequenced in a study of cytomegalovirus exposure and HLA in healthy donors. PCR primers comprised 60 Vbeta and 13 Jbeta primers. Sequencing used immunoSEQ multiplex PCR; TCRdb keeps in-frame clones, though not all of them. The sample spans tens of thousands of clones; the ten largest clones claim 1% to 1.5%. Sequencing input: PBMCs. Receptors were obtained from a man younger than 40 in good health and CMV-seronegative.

CDR3 residues: CASSPSTSGISYEQYF. CDR3 nucleotides: TGTGCCAGCTCACCCTCCACTAGCGGAATCTCCTACGAGCAGTACTTC. J is TRBJ2-7 and V is TRBV18, with TRBD2 identical over 8 bases. The trim removed 3 bases at V and 0 bases at J, leaving 7 bases unmatched. From germline, CDR1 is KGHSH and CDR2 LQKENI. This CDR3 spans 16 amino acids.

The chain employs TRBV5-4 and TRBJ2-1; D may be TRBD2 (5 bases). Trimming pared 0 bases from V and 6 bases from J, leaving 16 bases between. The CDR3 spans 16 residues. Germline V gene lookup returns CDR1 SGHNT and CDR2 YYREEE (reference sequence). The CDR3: CASSLGSGVSSNEQFF. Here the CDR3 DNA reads TGTGCCAGCAGCTTGGGATCCGGGGTGTCAAGCAATGAGCAGTTCTTC.

CDR3 in DNA: TGCGCCAGCAGCCAAGATCCGGGGGAAACTGAAGCTTTCTTT. Translating it yields CASSQDPGETEAFF. The chain couples TRBV4-3 to TRBJ1-1, with D perhaps matching TRBD1 (5 bases). The V end lost 0 bases, the J end lost 5 bases, and 10 bases lay between the germline ends. CDR1 is LGHNA, CDR2 YSLEER, per germline. CDR3 size: 14 residues.

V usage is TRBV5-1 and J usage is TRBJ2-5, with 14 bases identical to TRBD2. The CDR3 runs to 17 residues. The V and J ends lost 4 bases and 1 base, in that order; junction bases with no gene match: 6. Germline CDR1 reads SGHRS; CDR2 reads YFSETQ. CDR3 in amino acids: CASSVGLAGGSQETQYF. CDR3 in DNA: TGCGCCAGCAGCGTTGGACTAGCGGGAGGATCCCAAGAGACCCAGTACTTC.

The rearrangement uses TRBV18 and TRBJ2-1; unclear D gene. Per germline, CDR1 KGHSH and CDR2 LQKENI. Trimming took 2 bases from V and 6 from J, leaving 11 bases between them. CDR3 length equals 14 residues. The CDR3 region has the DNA TGTGCCAGCTCACCAAACCACCCCGGCAATGAGCAGTTCTTC. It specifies CASSPNHPGNEQFF. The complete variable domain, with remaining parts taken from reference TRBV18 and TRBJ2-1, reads NAGVMQNPRHLVRRRGQEARLRCSPMKGHSHVYWYRQLPEEGLKFMVYLQKENIIDESGMPKERFSAEFPKEGPSILRIQQVVRGDSAAYFCASSPNHPGNEQFFGPGTRLTVL.

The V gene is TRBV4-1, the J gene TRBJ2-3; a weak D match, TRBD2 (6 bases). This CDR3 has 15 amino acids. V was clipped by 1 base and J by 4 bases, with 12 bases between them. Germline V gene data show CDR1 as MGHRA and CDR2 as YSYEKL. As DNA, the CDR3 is TGCGCCAGCAGCCAAGCGGGGGACTCCGCAGATACGCAGTATTTT. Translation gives CASSQAGDSADTQYF.

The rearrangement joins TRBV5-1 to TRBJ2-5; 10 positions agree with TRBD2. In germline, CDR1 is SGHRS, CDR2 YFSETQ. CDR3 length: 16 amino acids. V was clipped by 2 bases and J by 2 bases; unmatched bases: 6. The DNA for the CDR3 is TGCGCCAGCAGCTTCGCCAGCGGGAGGGGTCAAGAGACCCAGTACTTC. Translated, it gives CASSFASGRGQETQYF. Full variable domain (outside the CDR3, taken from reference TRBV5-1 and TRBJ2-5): KAGVTQTPRYLIKTRGQQVTLSCSPISGHRSVSWYQQTPGQGLQFLFEYFSETQRNKGNFPGRFSGRQFSNSRSEMNVSTLELGDSALYLCASSFASGRGQETQYFGPGTRLLVL.

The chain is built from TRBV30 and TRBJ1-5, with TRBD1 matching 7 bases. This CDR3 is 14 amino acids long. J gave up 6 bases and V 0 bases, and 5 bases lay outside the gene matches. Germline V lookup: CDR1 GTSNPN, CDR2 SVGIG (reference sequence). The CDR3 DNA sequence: TGTGCCTGGAGTGTACATGCAGGGGGTCAGCCCCAGCATTTT. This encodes CAWSVHAGGQPQHF. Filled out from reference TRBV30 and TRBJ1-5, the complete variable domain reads SQTIHQWPATLVQPVGSPLSLECTVEGTSNPNLYWYRQAAGRGLQLLFYSVGIGQISSEVPQNLSASRPQDRQFILSSKKLLLSDSGFYLCAWSVHAGGQPQHFGDGTRLSIL.

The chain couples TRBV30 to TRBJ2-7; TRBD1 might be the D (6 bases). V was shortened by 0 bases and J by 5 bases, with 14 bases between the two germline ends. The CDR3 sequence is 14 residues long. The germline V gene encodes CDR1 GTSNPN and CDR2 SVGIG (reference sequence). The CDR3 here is CAWSVGQGKNEQYF. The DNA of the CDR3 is TGTGCCTGGAGTGTAGGGCAGGGGAAGAACGAGCAGTACTTC. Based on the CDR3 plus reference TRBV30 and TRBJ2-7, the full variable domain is SQTIHQWPATLVQPVGSPLSLECTVEGTSNPNLYWYRQAAGRGLQLLFYSVGIGQISSEVPQNLSASRPQDRQFILSSKKLLLSDSGFYLCAWSVGQGKNEQYFGPGTRLTVT.

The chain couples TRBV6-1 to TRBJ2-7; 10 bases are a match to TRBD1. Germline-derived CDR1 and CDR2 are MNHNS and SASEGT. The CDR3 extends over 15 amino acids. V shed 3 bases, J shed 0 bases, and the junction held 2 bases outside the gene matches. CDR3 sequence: CASSDGTGASYEQYF. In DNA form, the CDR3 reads TGTGCCAGCAGTGATGGGACAGGGGCCTCCTACGAGCAGTACTTC.

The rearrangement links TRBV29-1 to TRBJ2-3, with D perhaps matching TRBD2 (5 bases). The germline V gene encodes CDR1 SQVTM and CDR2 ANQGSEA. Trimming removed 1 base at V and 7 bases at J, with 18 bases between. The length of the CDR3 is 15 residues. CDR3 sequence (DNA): TGCAGCGTTGAAGTAATAACGGAGGCCGTGAATACGCAGTATTTT. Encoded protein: CSVEVITEAVNTQYF.

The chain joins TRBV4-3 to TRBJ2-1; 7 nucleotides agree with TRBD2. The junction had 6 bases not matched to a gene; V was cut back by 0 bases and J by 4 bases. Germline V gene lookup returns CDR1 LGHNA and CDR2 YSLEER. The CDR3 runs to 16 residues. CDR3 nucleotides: TGCGCCAGCAGCCAAGATAGGGCGGGACTATACAATGAGCAGTTCTTC. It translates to CASSQDRAGLYNEQFF.

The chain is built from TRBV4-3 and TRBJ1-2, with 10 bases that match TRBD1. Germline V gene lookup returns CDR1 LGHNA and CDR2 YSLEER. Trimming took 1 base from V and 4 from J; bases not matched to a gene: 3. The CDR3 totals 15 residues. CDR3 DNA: TGCGCCAGCAGCCAAGGACAGGGGGCCGGCTATGGCTACACCTTC. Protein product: CASSQGQGAGYGYTF.

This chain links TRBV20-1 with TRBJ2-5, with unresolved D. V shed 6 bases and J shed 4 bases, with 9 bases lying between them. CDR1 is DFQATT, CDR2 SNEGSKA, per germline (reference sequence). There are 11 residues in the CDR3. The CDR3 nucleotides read TGCAGTGCCCGAGGTTCAGAGACCCAGTACTTC. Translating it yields CSARGSETQYF.

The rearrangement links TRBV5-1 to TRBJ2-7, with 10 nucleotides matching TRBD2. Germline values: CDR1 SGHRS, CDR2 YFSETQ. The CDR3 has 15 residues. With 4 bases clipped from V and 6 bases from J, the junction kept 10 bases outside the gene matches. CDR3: CASSVALAGESEQYF. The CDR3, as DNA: TGCGCCAGCAGCGTAGCGCTAGCGGGAGAGTCCGAGCAGTACTTC.

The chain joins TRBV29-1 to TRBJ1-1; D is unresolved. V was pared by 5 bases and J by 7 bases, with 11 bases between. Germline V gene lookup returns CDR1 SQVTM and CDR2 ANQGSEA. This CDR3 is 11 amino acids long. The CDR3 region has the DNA TGCAGCGTTCTCGAGGGAGATGAAGCTTTCTTT. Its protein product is CSVLEGDEAFF.

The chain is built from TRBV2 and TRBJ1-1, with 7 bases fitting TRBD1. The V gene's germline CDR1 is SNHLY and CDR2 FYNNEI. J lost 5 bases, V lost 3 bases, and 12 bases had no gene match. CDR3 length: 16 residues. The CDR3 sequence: CASSDETGRGRTEAFF. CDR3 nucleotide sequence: TGTGCCAGCAGTGACGAGACAGGGAGAGGCCGGACTGAAGCTTTCTTT.

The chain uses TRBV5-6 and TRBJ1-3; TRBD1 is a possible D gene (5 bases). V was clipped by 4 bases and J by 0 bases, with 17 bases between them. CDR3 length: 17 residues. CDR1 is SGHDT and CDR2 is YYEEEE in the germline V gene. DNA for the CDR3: TGTGCCAGCAGCGTCCTCCGGGACTCAACCTCTGGAAACACCATATATTTT. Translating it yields CASSVLRDSTSGNTIYF.

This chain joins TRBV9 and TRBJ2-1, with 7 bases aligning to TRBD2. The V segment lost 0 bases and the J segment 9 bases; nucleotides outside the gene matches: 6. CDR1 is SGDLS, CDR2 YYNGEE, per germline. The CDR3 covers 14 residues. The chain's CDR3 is CASSVAGTITEQFF. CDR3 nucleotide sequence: TGTGCCAGCAGCGTAGCCGGGACTATCACTGAGCAGTTCTTC.

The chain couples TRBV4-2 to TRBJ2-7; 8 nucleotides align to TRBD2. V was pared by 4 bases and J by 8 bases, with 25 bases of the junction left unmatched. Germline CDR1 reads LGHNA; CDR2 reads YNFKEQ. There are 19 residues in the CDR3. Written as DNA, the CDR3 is TGTGCCAGCAGCCCAACTCCTACCCCAGGGGCGGGAGGCAGGGTGAAGCAGTACTTC. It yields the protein CASSPTPTPGAGGRVKQYF.

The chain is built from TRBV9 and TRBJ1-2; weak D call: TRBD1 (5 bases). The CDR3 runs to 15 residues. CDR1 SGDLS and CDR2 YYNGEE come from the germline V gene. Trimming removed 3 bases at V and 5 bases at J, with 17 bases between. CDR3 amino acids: CASSGLSGRGYGYTF. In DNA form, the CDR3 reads TGTGCCAGCAGCGGCTTATCAGGGAGGGGATATGGCTACACCTTC.

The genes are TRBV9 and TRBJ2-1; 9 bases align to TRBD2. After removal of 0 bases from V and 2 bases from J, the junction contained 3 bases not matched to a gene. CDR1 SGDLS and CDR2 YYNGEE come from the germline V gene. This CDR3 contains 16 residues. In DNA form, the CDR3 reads TGTGCCAGCAGCGTAGGAGGGACTAGCACCTACAATGAGCAGTTCTTC. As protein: CASSVGGTSTYNEQFF. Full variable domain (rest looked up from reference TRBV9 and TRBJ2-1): DSGVTQTPKHLITATGQRVTLRCSPRSGDLSVYWYQQSLDQGLQFLIQYYNGEERAKGNILERFSAQQFPDLHSELNLSSLELGDSALYFCASSVGGTSTYNEQFFGPGTRLTVL.

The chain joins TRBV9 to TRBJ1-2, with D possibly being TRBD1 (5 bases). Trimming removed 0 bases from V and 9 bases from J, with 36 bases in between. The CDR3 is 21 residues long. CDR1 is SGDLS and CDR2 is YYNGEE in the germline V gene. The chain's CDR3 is CASSVDSGLGPKDRERGSYTF. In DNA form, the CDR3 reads TGTGCCAGCAGCGTAGACTCAGGTCTTGGCCCGAAGGACCGGGAGAGGGGAAGCTACACCTTC.

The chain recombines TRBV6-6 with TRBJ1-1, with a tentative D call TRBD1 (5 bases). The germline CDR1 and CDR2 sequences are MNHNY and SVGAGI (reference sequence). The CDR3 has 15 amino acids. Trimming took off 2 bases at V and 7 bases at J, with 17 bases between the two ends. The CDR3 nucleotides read TGTGCCAGCAGTTACCCGTCGACCAAGGGGAATGAAGCTTTCTTT. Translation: CASSYPSTKGNEAFF.

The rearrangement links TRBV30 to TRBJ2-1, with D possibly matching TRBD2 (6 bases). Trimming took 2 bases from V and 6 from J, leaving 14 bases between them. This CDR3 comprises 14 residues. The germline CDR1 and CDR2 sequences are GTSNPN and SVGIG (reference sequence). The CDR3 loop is CAWSYGTVGNEQFF. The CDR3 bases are TGTGCCTGGAGTTACGGGACTGTGGGCAATGAGCAGTTCTTC.

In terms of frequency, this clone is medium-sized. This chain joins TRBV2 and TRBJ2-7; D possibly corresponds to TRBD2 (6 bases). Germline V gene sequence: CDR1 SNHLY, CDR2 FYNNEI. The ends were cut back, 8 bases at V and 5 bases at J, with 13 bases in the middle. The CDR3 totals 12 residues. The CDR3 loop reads CASGLANHEQYF. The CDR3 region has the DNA TGTGCCAGCGGCCTAGCGAACCACGAGCAGTACTTC.

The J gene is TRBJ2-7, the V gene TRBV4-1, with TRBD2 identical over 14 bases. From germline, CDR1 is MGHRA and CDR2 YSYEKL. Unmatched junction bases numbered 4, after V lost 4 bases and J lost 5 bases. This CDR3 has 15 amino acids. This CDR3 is CASSPGLAGVHEQYF. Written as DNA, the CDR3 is TGCGCCAGCAGCCCGGGACTAGCGGGAGTGCACGAGCAGTACTTC.